This TCR beta chain derives from a study of CD8+CD57+ T cells in acquired aplastic anemia (dated by TCRdb to the late 2010s). About the study as a whole: On average, sorted CD4+ and CD8+ cells yielded around 3.4 ug of extracted DNA, with a range of about 0.19 to 30 ug. Healthy donor samples averaged around 9.8 million reads for CD4+ and 11 million to 14 million for CD8+ cells.

Genomic DNA served as template for TCR beta VDJ combination and CDR3 sequence profiling. An Illumina HiSeq 2000 was used for TCR repertoire sequencing. The paper's data handling went like this. Repertoire assessment relied on Simpson's diversity index, CDR3 size and DJ length profiles, and TRBV/TRBJ rearrangement plots. The most abundant DNA sequence in the deep sequencing data was taken as the immunodominant clone. CDR3 amino acid sequences were checked for sharing across subjects and were also compared against the VDJdb database and published repertoires. TCRdb trimmed public reads at Q25 via fastp, called clones via MiXCR and kept in-frame beta chains. Here each entry gathers all rows of one CDR3 protein and keeps the most common genes and DNA. It is TCRdb's table, rather than the study itself, that gives the V and J calls and clone size. The sample has about 400,000 distinct CDR3 sequences on record, about 70% of them singletons. The top ten constitute more than 3.5% of the sample.

Spanning cysteine to phenylalanine, the CDR3 consists of 13 amino acids. CDR3 DNA is the only sequence kept; it has 39 bases, read in frame from the first base. The V end gives up 7 bases and the J end 6 bases, leaving 10 bases in the junction not matched to a gene. As encoded in the germline V gene, CDR1 is SQVTM while CDR2 is ANQGSEA. Study-level results and caveats: Between patients and healthy controls, no significant difference in CD8+ Simpson's diversity was found (P=0.060). Around 27 CD8+ CDR3 sequences were found in both patients and controls but appeared to be highly expressed in patients and within the immunodominant clones of the patients.

Note on this clonotype: The antigen it recognizes is unknown. No base quality values were provided; no much bigger clone lies one nucleotide off.

In the study, sorted CD4+ and CD8+ blood T cells from patients with severe aplastic anemia and from healthy subjects underwent deep sequencing of TCR repertoires. Ficoll-Paque density gradient centrifugation was used to isolate peripheral blood mononuclear cells. CD4+ and CD8+ T cells were sorted by FACS or magnetic beads before DNA extraction. Sequencing was performed on sorted CD4+, CD8+, or CD8+CD57+ T cells (not recorded which) from PBMCs. The clonotype comes from a human donor in good health, serving as a control. The sequence is built from TRBV29-1 and TRBJ1-2; TRBD1 aligns with 8 central bases. The sequenced DNA is TGCAGCGAGCCTGGACAGGGTAGTGATGGCTACACCTTC. Its amino acids are CSEPGQGSDGYTF.